These T cell receptor beta chains were read from a single sample in a study of T-cell reconstitution after alpha-beta-depleted transplantation in children. TCRdb reanalysed the PCR reads using MiXCR and keeps one entry per CDR3 protein. The top ten hold about 11% of the sample, which has roughly 120,000 distinct CDR3 sequences, about 21% seen once. Sequencing used PBMCs, mostly from graft donor cells, obtained 180 days after TCRalphabeta/CD19-depleted stem cell transplant. The receptors stem from a male patient aged 2 to 9 who had a stem cell transplant for chronic granulomatous disease, so the T cells may come from the graft donor. CDR3s include the opening cysteine and the closing phenylalanine or tryptophan. The D gene is left open where the match is weak. The size field is filled for only some rows; it gives once, few, many or a size class.

j_call v_call d_call clone_size cdr3_nt cdr3_aa
TRBJ2-3 TRBV5-1 . few TGCGCCAGCAGCGTGGACTTAATCGATACGCAGTATTTT CASSVDLIDTQYF
TRBJ2-5 TRBV29-1 . many TGCAGCGTCGCGCAAGAGACCCAGTACTTC CSVAQETQYF
TRBJ2-2 TRBV5-5 . few TGTGCCAGCAGCTTCCTTCACAGGATCGACACCGGGGAGCTGTTTTTT CASSFLHRIDTGELFF
TRBJ2-3 TRBV20-1 TRBD1 many TGCAGTGCTAGAGATCCCCGGGTCAGGGGGCGTTTCTACTATACGCAGTATTTT CSARDPRVRGRFYYTQYF
TRBJ2-7 TRBV20-1 . many TGCAGTGCTAGAGATCGGGTATCCTACGAGCAGTACTTC CSARDRVSYEQYF
TRBJ2-7 TRBV5-1 TRBD1 . TGCGCCAGCAGCTTGGACCGGGACAGGAGCTCCTACGAGCAGTACTTC CASSLDRDRSSYEQYF
TRBJ1-1 TRBV7-2 . many TGTGCCAGCAGCTTATTGGGGGGGAACACTGAAGCTTTCTTT CASSLLGGNTEAFF
TRBJ1-2 TRBV12-3/TRBV12-4 . few TGTGCCAGCTACGGCTATGGCTACACCTTC CASYGYGYTF
TRBJ2-1 TRBV12-3/TRBV12-4 TRBD2 once TGTGCCAGCAGCCCCCCTAGCGGGAGCTCCTACAATGAGCAGTTCTTC CASSPPSGSSYNEQFF
TRBJ2-3 TRBV20-1 . . TGCAGTGCTGCCCGACTGGGGGGTTCTAGCACAGATACGCAGTATTTT CSAARLGGSSTDTQYF
TRBJ2-7 TRBV20-1 TRBD1 . TGCAGTGCTAGAAACCCCCGGACAGGTGCCTACGAGCAGTACTTC CSARNPRTGAYEQYF
TRBJ1-5 TRBV12-3/TRBV12-4 TRBD1 few TGTGCCAGCAGATTGGGACAGGGAAGCAATCAGCCCCAGCATTTT CASRLGQGSNQPQHF
TRBJ2-3 TRBV20-1 TRBD2 many TGCAGTGCAGCCCCATACGGGAGGGCCGCGGATACGCAGTATTTT CSAAPYGRAADTQYF
TRBJ2-1 TRBV7-9 . . TGTGCCAGCCCTAGCGAATATGAGCAGTTCTTC CASPSEYEQFF
TRBJ2-1 TRBV18 TRBD2 few TGTGCCAGCTCACCGGAGACTAGCGGTAACAATGAGCAGTTCTTC CASSPETSGNNEQFF
TRBJ1-4 TRBV5-1 . many TGCGCCAGCAGCTTGTTTGCCGACACCTCTAATGAAAAACTGTTTTTT CASSLFADTSNEKLFF
TRBJ2-1 TRBV7-2 . . TGTGCCAGCAGTCTCGTTGGTGATGAGCAGTTCTTC CASSLVGDEQFF
TRBJ2-7 TRBV20-1 . many TGCAGTGCTAAGGAGCCCACTTACGAGCAGTACTTC CSAKEPTYEQYF
TRBJ1-5 TRBV18 . . TGTGCCAGCTCCCTCGGACAGACCCAGCCCCAGCATTTT CASSLGQTQPQHF
TRBJ1-2 TRBV12-3/TRBV12-4 . many TGTGCCAGCAGTTTGGGCATCTATGGCTACACCTTC CASSLGIYGYTF
TRBJ2-1 TRBV9 . . TGTGCCAGCAGCGTAGCTTGGAGGGGCAATGAGCAGTTCTTC CASSVAWRGNEQFF
TRBJ2-7 TRBV5-1 . few TGCGCCAGCAGCACTACCGGTTTCGGGACACCCTACGAGCAGTACTTC CASSTTGFGTPYEQYF
TRBJ1-4 TRBV20-1 . . TGCAGTGCTAGAGGACCTCAGGGATTGCCTAATGAAAAACTGTTTTTT CSARGPQGLPNEKLFF
TRBJ2-1 TRBV12-3/TRBV12-4 . . TGTGCCAGCAGCCTGGGGGGGGCTCCCTACAATGAGCAGTTCTTC CASSLGGAPYNEQFF
TRBJ1-4 TRBV4-1 . few TGCGCCAGCAGCCAAGAGACAACGGATGAAAAACTGTTTTTT CASSQETTDEKLFF
TRBJ2-1 TRBV4-3 . once TGCGCCAGCAGCCAGACTGTGCGAGGGGTGAATGAGCAGTTCTTC CASSQTVRGVNEQFF
TRBJ1-1 TRBV12-3/TRBV12-4 TRBD1 . TGTGCCAGCAGTTTCCACGGACAGGGCTCCACTGAAGCTTTCTTT CASSFHGQGSTEAFF
TRBJ2-3 TRBV20-1 TRBD2 few TGCAGTGCTGGGATACTAGCGTCGCCCACAGATACGCAGTATTTT CSAGILASPTDTQYF
TRBJ2-7 TRBV7-9 . . TGTGCCAGCAGCTTTCCCCAAAAGAGCTCCTACGAGCAGTACTTC CASSFPQKSSYEQYF
TRBJ1-1 TRBV7-9 . many TGTGCCAGCAGCTTATTAGAAAGTACTGAAGCTTTCTTT CASSLLESTEAFF
TRBJ2-5 TRBV12-3/TRBV12-4 TRBD1 many TGTGCCAGCAGACAAGGGGGCGCGGAAGAGACCCAGTACTTC CASRQGGAEETQYF
TRBJ2-5 TRBV11-2 . . TGTGCCAGCAGTCAGACCCTGGGGGGCCTAGAGACCCAGTACTTC CASSQTLGGLETQYF
TRBJ2-3 TRBV4-1 . . TGCGCCAGCAGCCAGGATAAAAAGTTATCAACTAGCACAGATACGCAGTATTTT CASSQDKKLSTSTDTQYF
TRBJ2-7 TRBV7-8 TRBD2 many TGTGCCAGCAGCTTAGATTGGACTAGCGGTGAAACCTACGAGCAGTACTTC CASSLDWTSGETYEQYF
TRBJ2-1 TRBV3-1 TRBD1 . TGTGCCAGCAGTGACAGGGCCCCCTACAATGAGCAGTTCTTC CASSDRAPYNEQFF
TRBJ2-5 TRBV7-2 TRBD2 . TGTGCCAGCAGCTTAGGAGGTAGCGGGGGGCAAGAGACCCAGTACTTC CASSLGGSGGQETQYF
TRBJ2-1 TRBV20-1 TRBD2 many TGCAGTGCTAGTAGACCGGCGGGGGGACGATACAATGAGCAGTTCTTC CSASRPAGGRYNEQFF
TRBJ2-5 TRBV20-1 . few TGCAGTGCTACCCAGACAGCCGACCAAGAGACCCAGTACTTC CSATQTADQETQYF
TRBJ2-4 TRBV7-2 . many TGTGCCAGCAGCCGAGCTCTGGCCAAAAACATTCAGTACTTC CASSRALAKNIQYF
TRBJ2-1 TRBV20-1 . many TGCAGTGCTACCCGGGACCGCCAATTCTTC CSATRDRQFF
TRBJ2-3 TRBV3-1 TRBD2 . TGTGCCAGCAGCCAAGTCCTACAGCGGGGTGTTACGCAGTATTTT CASSQVLQRGVTQYF
TRBJ2-1 TRBV15 . . TGTGCCACCAGCAGACCACCCAATGAGCAGTTCTTC CATSRPPNEQFF
TRBJ2-7 TRBV21-1 . . TGTGCCAGCAGCATGGACAGCACGAGGTACGAGCAGTACTTC CASSMDSTRYEQYF
TRBJ2-6 TRBV20-1 . few TGCAGTGCTAGAGCCTTGGGGGCCTCTGGGGCCAACGTCCTGACTTTC CSARALGASGANVLTF
TRBJ1-2 TRBV29-1 . many TGCAGCGTTTTGTCTAGGAGTAACTATGGCTACACCTTC CSVLSRSNYGYTF
TRBJ2-1 TRBV10-3 TRBD2 few TGTGCCATCAGTATTCTAGCGGGCCTAAACAATGAGCAGTTCTTC CAISILAGLNNEQFF
TRBJ1-6 TRBV7-8 TRBD1 many TGTGCCAGCAGCTCAGGGGGCCCCTGGCTGAATAATTCACCCCTCCACTTT CASSSGGPWLNNSPLHF
TRBJ2-7 TRBV28 TRBD1 . TGTGCCAGCAGCCTCCCTACAGGGGGCCCCTACGAGCAGTACTTC CASSLPTGGPYEQYF
TRBJ1-1 TRBV29-1 TRBD1 many TGCAGCGTCCGACAGGGGGCTGACACTGAAGCTTTCTTT CSVRQGADTEAFF
TRBJ1-1 TRBV20-1 . many TGCAGTGCTAAAGGTACGGGCAAAGCTTTCTTT CSAKGTGKAFF
TRBJ1-2 TRBV27 . many TGTGCCAGCAGTGTAGCCTGGGGCCCATATGGCTACACCTTC CASSVAWGPYGYTF
TRBJ2-2 TRBV5-1 TRBD2 . TGCGCCAGCAGCTTGGAGGTAGCGGGAGTTTGGACCGGGGAGCTGTTTTTT CASSLEVAGVWTGELFF
TRBJ2-7 TRBV18 . . TGTGCCAGCTCACCAGGCCCCGGGACACTTACCTACGAGCAGTACTTC CASSPGPGTLTYEQYF
TRBJ1-1 TRBV20-1 TRBD1 . TGCAGTGCTTCCGACAGGGCTATAGGGCGAACTGAAGCTTTCTTT CSASDRAIGRTEAFF